One sample yielded the 27 T cell receptor beta chains listed below, sequenced in a study of beta chain features in type 1 diabetes. Study results and limitations: Shortening that was moderate but significant affected the TCRB CDR3s of Type 1 diabetes patients in all four CD4+ subsets.

The investigators reverse transcribed all of the isolated RNA, so they sequenced expressed TCRB transcripts. Measured with immunoSEQ multiplex PCR; TCRdb has only the in-frame clones, and not every one. The sample yields 640,000 or so clones, around 15% seen once. The antigens of these receptors remain unknown. Material: naive CD4+ T cells from blood. The receptors were sampled from a man aged 18-30 years with type 1 diabetes.

The chain uses TRBV6-6 and TRBJ2-7; D possibly corresponds to TRBD1 (5 bases). The germline gives CDR1 MNHNY, CDR2 SVGAGI (reference sequence). The V end was cut by 8 bases, the J end by 0 bases, with 14 bases between. CDR3 size: 14 residues. The CDR3 protein is CASGWGGSSYEQYF. The CDR3 DNA is TGTGCCAGCGGGTGGGGCGGCAGCTCCTACGAGCAGTACTTC.

Concerning this clone itself: This same CDR3 is encoded by further DNA sequences in the sample. The V and J genes are TRBV5-4 and TRBJ2-6, with D unresolved. With 0 bases removed from V and 1 base from J, the gap between germline ends came to 2 bases. In germline, CDR1 is SGHNT, CDR2 YYREEE (reference sequence). The CDR3 totals 14 residues. The CDR3 reads CASSLGSGANVLTF. In DNA, the CDR3 is TGTGCCAGCAGCTTGGGATCTGGGGCCAACGTCCTGACTTTC.

This clone was recorded a few times. The rearrangement joins TRBV10-3 to TRBJ2-1; tentatively, D is TRBD1 or TRBD2 (5 bases each). The CDR3 is 15 residues long. Trimming pared 6 bases from V and 1 base from J, leaving 13 bases between. The germline V gene has CDR1 ENHRY and CDR2 SYGVKD. CDR3 in amino acids: CAISISGASYNEQFF. The CDR3 region has the DNA TGTGCCATCAGCATTTCCGGGGCTTCCTACAATGAGCAGTTCTTC.

This clone was seen a few times. The V gene is TRBV30, the J gene TRBJ2-7, with D possibly called TRBD1 or TRBD2 (6 bases each). The CDR3 covers 15 residues. Germline lookup yields CDR1 GTSNPN and CDR2 SVGIG (reference sequence). Trimming shortened V by 3 bases and J by 1 base, and 16 bases separated the two germline ends. For the CDR3, the DNA is TGTGCCTGGAGCCCAGGGGTAGCGGCATCCTACGAGCAGTACTTC. This translates into CAWSPGVAASYEQYF.

The chain joins TRBV2 to TRBJ2-3; D remains unclear. V was cut by 1 base and J by 3 bases, with 2 bases left in between. CDR1 is SNHLY, CDR2 FYNNEI, per germline. The CDR3 is 12 amino acids. The CDR3 here is CASSEETDTQYF. CDR3 nucleotides: TGTGCCAGCAGTGAAGAAACAGATACGCAGTATTTT.

The chain uses TRBV27 and TRBJ1-1; weak D call: TRBD1 (6 bases). V was cut by 7 bases and J by 5 bases, with 17 bases left in between. The germline CDR1 and CDR2 sequences are MNHEY and SMNVEV (reference sequence). This CDR3 has 14 amino acids. CDR3 amino acids: CASKRDRTGTEAFF. The CDR3 nucleotides read TGTGCCAGCAAGCGTGACAGGACGGGGACTGAAGCTTTCTTT.

A few counts support this clone. This sequence joins TRBV28 and TRBJ2-1, with D perhaps matching TRBD1 (7 bases). Germline CDR1 MDHEN, CDR2 SYDVKM. CDR3 length: 17 amino acids. Trimming took off 5 bases at V and 6 bases at J, with 23 bases between the two ends. Here the CDR3 reads CASSTTGLRRGLNEQFF. CDR3 bases: TGTGCCAGCAGTACAACGGGGCTGCGGAGGGGGCTCAATGAGCAGTTCTTC.

Worth noting for this clone: At one end, the junction sequence differs from germline, possibly due to a read error. The rearrangement joins TRBV5-4 to TRBJ1-2, with D possibly TRBD1 on 5 matching bases. Germline V gene lookup returns CDR1 SGHNT and CDR2 YYREEE (reference sequence). The CDR3 contains 14 residues. This CDR3 reads CASSQDSGAYGYTF. As DNA, the CDR3 is TGCGCCAGCAGCCAAGATTCCGGGGCGTATGGCTACACCTTC.

This clone has a handful of counts. This chain uses TRBV15 with TRBJ2-1, with 8 bases identical to TRBD2. Losses at the gene ends were 0 bases for V and 1 base for J; bases not matched to a gene: 5. Germline values: CDR1 LNHNV, CDR2 YYDKDF (reference sequence). The CDR3 loop spans 17 amino acids. CDR3 residues: CATSREASGHSYNEQFF. DNA for the CDR3: TGTGCCACCAGCAGAGAGGCTAGCGGGCATTCCTACAATGAGCAGTTCTTC.

The J gene is TRBJ1-6, the V gene TRBV15; possible D gene TRBD1, 5 bases. The CDR3 length is 15 residues. V lost 5 bases to trimming and J lost 7 bases, with 15 bases between them. Looked up from germline, CDR1 is LNHNV and CDR2 is YYDKDF (reference sequence). CDR3 protein: CATSSPAGGNSPLHF. The CDR3 DNA sequence: TGTGCCACCAGCTCCCCAGCGGGGGGGAATTCACCCCTCCACTTT.

The chain is built from TRBV6-1 and TRBJ1-1; D unclear. V lost 8 bases and J lost 6, with 13 bases in between. Germline V CDR1 and CDR2: MNHNS, SASEGT. The CDR3 loop spans 12 amino acids. The CDR3 DNA reads TGTGCCAGCGTCATCAGCGGGGCTGAAGCTTTCTTT. Translated: CASVISGAEAFF.

This clone was seen a handful of times. V gene TRBV15 combines with J gene TRBJ1-3; D ambiguous. This CDR3 is built from 14 residues. Germline V gene data show CDR1 as LNHNV and CDR2 as YYDKDF (reference sequence). Trimming shortened V by 5 bases and J by 0 bases, and 8 bases separated the two germline ends. In DNA form, the CDR3 reads TGTGCCACCAGCGAGCCCCCCTCTGGAAACACCATATATTTT. Translation: CATSEPPSGNTIYF.

This clone was observed a handful of times. The rearrangement uses TRBV19 and TRBJ1-1, with a possible D match to TRBD1 (6 bases). This CDR3 spans 11 amino acids. Germline assignment: CDR1 LNHDA and CDR2 SQIVND (reference sequence). V shed 6 bases and J shed 5 bases, with 7 bases lying between them. As DNA, the CDR3 is TGTGCCAGTAGGAGGGGGACTGAAGCTTTCTTT. It yields the protein CASRRGTEAFF.

With respect to this clone: A junction boundary mismatches the germline segment, possibly from a read error. The rearrangement joins TRBV7-2 to TRBJ2-7; D possibly uses TRBD1 or TRBD2 (6 bases each). The CDR3 is made up of 14 amino acids. Per the germline V gene, CDR1 is SGHTA and CDR2 is FQGNSA. The CDR3 bases are TGTGCCAGCAGCGGGCCCGGGGGCTCCCACGAGCAGTACTTC. It specifies CASSGPGGSHEQYF.

This clone was counted a few times. The chain links TRBV29-1 to TRBJ1-1; 7 bases line up with TRBD1. The germline V gene has CDR1 SQVTM and CDR2 ANQGSEA. The V segment lost 2 bases and the J segment 5 bases; nucleotides outside the gene matches: 8. This CDR3 contains 14 residues. The CDR3 sequence: CSVEREQGWTEAFF. DNA for the CDR3: TGCAGCGTTGAAAGAGAACAGGGGTGGACTGAAGCTTTCTTT.

Only a few counts were recorded for this clone. The chain links TRBV4-2 to TRBJ1-2, with 7 positions matching TRBD1. Trimming took 0 bases from V and 4 from J; bases not matched to a gene: 5. The CDR3 is 15 amino acids. Germline V gene data show CDR1 as LGHNA and CDR2 as YNFKEQ. CDR3 sequence: CASSQELQGSYGYTF. CDR3 DNA sequence: TGTGCCAGCAGCCAAGAACTACAGGGGTCCTATGGCTACACCTTC.

This clone came up a few times. The chain joins TRBV30 to TRBJ2-3; 9 bases fit TRBD2. Losses at the gene ends were 5 bases for V and 4 bases for J; bases not matched to a gene: 10. Germline V gene data show CDR1 as GTSNPN and CDR2 as SVGIG (reference sequence). This CDR3 has 15 amino acids. The CDR3 reads CAWAGAAGGADTQYF. The CDR3 DNA reads as TGTGCCTGGGCTGGTGCAGCGGGAGGTGCAGATACGCAGTATTTT.

The chain links TRBV30 to TRBJ2-1; 13 bases are a match to TRBD2. CDR3 length: 15 amino acids. Germline values: CDR1 GTSNPN, CDR2 SVGIG (reference sequence). The CDR3 bases are TGTGGACTAGCGGGAGGAGGTTGGGCCTACAATGAGCAGTTCTTC. Translating gives CGLAGGGWAYNEQFF. The variable domain in full, with the rest retrieved from reference TRBV30 and TRBJ2-1, is SQTIHQWPATLVQPVGSPLSLECTVEGTSNPNLYWYRQAAGRGLQLLFYSVGIGQISSEVPQNLSASRPQDRQFILSSKKLLLSDSGFYLCGLAGGGWAYNEQFFGPGTRLTVL.

The V and J genes are TRBV9 and TRBJ1-2, with D possibly matching TRBD1 (6 bases). Trimming removed 2 bases from V and 4 bases from J, with 12 bases in between. This CDR3 has 14 amino acids. Germline V gives CDR1 SGDLS, CDR2 YYNGEE. The CDR3: CASSVAGQSYGYTF. The CDR3 DNA reads TGTGCCAGCAGCGTGGCGGGACAATCCTATGGCTACACCTTC.

Only a few counts were recorded for this clone. V gene TRBV18 combines with J gene TRBJ2-7; TRBD1 might be the D (6 bases). This CDR3 comprises 12 residues. V lost 3 bases and J lost 7, with 10 bases in between. Germline lookup yields CDR1 KGHSH and CDR2 LQKENI. This CDR3 reads CASSPLGQEQYF. In DNA form, the CDR3 reads TGTGCCAGCTCACCCCTCGGACAGGAGCAGTACTTC.

The chain is built from TRBV2 and TRBJ2-3; D is undetermined. This CDR3 comprises 12 residues. Germline V gene sequence: CDR1 SNHLY, CDR2 FYNNEI. The V and J ends lost 6 bases and 2 bases respectively, with 6 bases between them. The CDR3 DNA is TGTGCCAGCAGGGAGATCACAGATACGCAGTATTTT. Its translation: CASREITDTQYF.

The chain carries TRBV15 and TRBJ2-3; D unclear. Trimming left V 0 bases short and J 5 bases short, with 24 bases between. CDR1 is LNHNV, CDR2 YYDKDF, per germline (reference sequence). The CDR3 loop spans 19 amino acids. The CDR3 nucleotides read TGTGCCACCAGCAGAGATAGCCTCCCCCGAGGTGGAGTGGAAGATACGCAGTATTTT. Translating it yields CATSRDSLPRGGVEDTQYF.

This clone was recorded a few times. This chain connects TRBV6-1 to TRBJ1-5, with D perhaps TRBD1 (6 bases). Germline V lookup: CDR1 MNHNS, CDR2 SASEGT. V was pared by 3 bases and J by 3 bases, with 12 bases between. This CDR3 region has 15 residues. CDR3 amino acids: CASSDVRGFNQPQHF. DNA for the CDR3: TGTGCCAGCAGTGATGTCAGGGGATTCAATCAGCCCCAGCATTTT.

This clone was detected a few times. The chain combines TRBV28 with TRBJ2-3, with D possibly TRBD2 on 6 matching bases. Deletions cut 1 base from V and 2 bases from J, with 13 bases between. The CDR3 runs to 16 residues. Germline values: CDR1 MDHEN, CDR2 SYDVKM. The CDR3, as DNA: TGTGCCAGCAGTTTATCCGGGCAGGGACTCACAGATACGCAGTATTTT. It codes for CASSLSGQGLTDTQYF.

The rearrangement uses TRBV30 and TRBJ2-7; D is perhaps TRBD1 (5 bases). This CDR3 spans 14 amino acids. CDR1 is GTSNPN, CDR2 SVGIG, per germline (reference sequence). Trimming took 0 bases from V and 3 from J, leaving 12 bases between them. CDR3: CAWSVGAGFYEQYF. The CDR3 bases are TGTGCCTGGAGTGTCGGCGCAGGGTTCTACGAGCAGTACTTC.

CDR3 bases: TGTGCCTGGAGTGTGGGTCTCGGGCAGGAGAAAGACAATGAGCAGTTCTTC. This gives the protein CAWSVGLGQEKDNEQFF. This chain uses TRBV30 with TRBJ2-1, with no clear D. The CDR3 totals 17 residues. CDR1 GTSNPN and CDR2 SVGIG come from the germline V gene (reference sequence). V was trimmed by 0 bases and J by 5 bases, leaving 20 bases between them.

About this clone: Other nucleotide sequences from this sample produce the same CDR3. The chain uses TRBV29-1 and TRBJ2-5; D may be TRBD1 (6 bases). V was cut by 6 bases and J by 2 bases, with 10 bases left in between. The CDR3 spans 12 residues. Germline assignment: CDR1 SQVTM and CDR2 ANQGSEA. CDR3 sequence: CSVGQGQETQYF. The CDR3 bases are TGCAGCGTAGGGCAGGGGCAAGAGACCCAGTACTTC.